These T cell receptor beta chains were read from a single sample in a study of technical replicates of blood from four donors. The table came from immunoSEQ multiplex PCR; TCRdb's copy has only in-frame clones and leaves some out. The sample shows tens of thousands of clones, about nine tenths of them seen only once. What was sequenced was T cells isolated from PBMCs. The receptors shown here come from a human donor in good health. The conserved cysteine and the conserved F or W are not part of the CDR3 here. Clone size is shown for a subset of rows, as once, few, many or a class of expanded clone.

abundance	v_gene	j_gene	CDR3aa
NA	TRBV5-1	TRBJ2-5	ASSLKASRQETQY
once	TRBV18	TRBJ2-7	ASSPEARGSYEQY
NA	TRBV30	TRBJ1-1	AWRLGGQGLLAF
NA	TRBV6-5	TRBJ1-5	ASRRTGTEPQH
NA	TRBV9	TRBJ2-7	ASSVVAGQGPFYEQY
NA	TRBV27	TRBJ1-1	ASKGGANTEAF
NA	TRBV9	TRBJ2-2	ASSVFGLAVTGELF
NA	TRBV30	TRBJ1-1	AWTPKTGGQRTEAF
NA	TRBV7-8	TRBJ2-1	ASRRSGLAGELPMNEQF
NA	TRBV28	TRBJ1-5	ASSEAGYNQPQH
NA	TRBV5-6	TRBJ2-7	ASSPGQGRYEQY
NA	TRBV11-2	TRBJ1-5	ASSLAGGNQPQH
NA	TRBV4-1	TRBJ2-1	ASSQKQAGNEQF
NA	TRBV4-1	TRBJ2-7	ASSQDGSGAFYEQY
NA	TRBV11-3	TRBJ2-3	ASSSGGGDPTDTQY
few	TRBV4-1	TRBJ1-5	ASSQVGGVSNQPQH
once	TRBV7-3	TRBJ2-1	ASSSLAGTVNEQF
NA	TRBV18	TRBJ1-1	ASSPSVDRVPTEAF
NA	TRBV7-6	TRBJ2-5	ASSLTGGLQTQY
once	TRBV7-2	TRBJ2-2	ASSLGTSGWTGELF
NA	TRBV28	TRBJ2-6	ASSLWLAGAGSGANVLT
once	TRBV6-1	TRBJ2-2	ASCGGRHTGELF
NA	TRBV6-5	TRBJ1-4	ASSYSGRTNEKLF
NA	TRBV7-2	TRBJ1-1	ASSLSRVNTEAF
NA	TRBV4-2	TRBJ1-5	ASSQDVVLGPQH
NA	TRBV7-2	TRBJ2-2	ASSYPRLLAGLTGELF
NA	TRBV6-5	TRBJ1-2	ASRPGQGLGYT
NA	TRBV16	TRBJ2-3	ASSKQRRTDTQY
NA	TRBV7-9	TRBJ1-1	ASSLVGGGLTEAF
NA	TRBV19	TRBJ1-5	ASSTPGQGGQPQH
NA	TRBV18	TRBJ1-1	ASSPRPQGPENTEAF
NA	TRBV6-1	TRBJ1-4	ASSEQDGEKLF